The 11 T cell receptor beta chains below were found in one sample sequenced in a study of T cell responses to AZD1222 COVID-19 vaccine. Using immunoSEQ multiplex PCR, the repertoire was profiled, and TCRdb retains in-frame clones only, with some absent. The sample consists of about 190,000 clones, about 87% of them appearing once. Here the sequenced sample was peripheral blood, taken on day 0 of MenACWY control vaccination. All receptors come from an adult in good health.

The V call is TRBV9, the J call TRBJ2-3; 7 nucleotides match TRBD2. Trimming removed 3 bases from V and 8 bases from J; junction bases left unmatched: 3. From germline, CDR1 is SGDLS and CDR2 YYNGEE. CDR3 length: 12 residues. CDR3 bases: TGTGCCAGCAGCGCTGTAGCGGGTACGCAGTATTTT. Translated: CASSAVAGTQYF.

V gene TRBV7-2 combines with J gene TRBJ2-4; no firm D call. Germline V gene lookup returns CDR1 SGHTA and CDR2 FQGNSA. Trimming took off 5 bases at V and 6 bases at J, with 14 bases between the two ends. This CDR3 is built from 14 residues. CDR3 loop: CASSPNLGGNIQYF. The CDR3 DNA sequence: TGTGCCAGCAGCCCCAACCTAGGCGGAAACATTCAGTACTTC.

J is TRBJ1-5 and V is TRBV30; D gene unclear. V was cut by 1 base and J by 4 bases, with 5 bases left in between. The CDR3 sequence is 12 residues long. Germline CDR1 GTSNPN, CDR2 SVGIG (reference sequence). CDR3: CAWSDGNQPQHF. The DNA for the CDR3 is TGTGCCTGGAGTGATGGGAATCAGCCCCAGCATTTT.

This clone was seen only a few times. The chain couples TRBV7-2 to TRBJ2-3; 9 bases match TRBD2. CDR1 and CDR2 from the germline V gene are SGHTA and FQGNSA. The J segment lost 2 bases and the V segment lost 6 bases, leaving 3 bases of the junction unmatched. The CDR3 loop spans 14 amino acids. CDR3 DNA: TGTGCCAGCAGAAGGACTAGCGACACAGATACGCAGTATTTT. Translated, it gives CASRRTSDTDTQYF.

This rearrangement joins TRBV11-2 to TRBJ2-7; TRBD2 is a possible D gene (7 bases). The CDR3 is 15 residues long. Germline V gene sequence: CDR1 SGHAT, CDR2 FQNNGV. V lost 0 bases and J lost 6, with 15 bases in between. CDR3 amino acids: CASSLERGGGREQYF. The CDR3 DNA is TGTGCCAGCAGCTTAGAGAGAGGGGGGGGGCGCGAGCAGTACTTC.

The chain has TRBV18 and TRBJ2-7; tentatively, D is TRBD1 (5 bases). V lost 3 bases and J lost 3, with 12 bases in between. The CDR3 has 14 residues. Looked up from germline, CDR1 is KGHSH and CDR2 is LQKENI. For the CDR3, the DNA is TGTGCCAGCTCACCTTTGGCCAGGGACTACGAGCAGTACTTC. As protein: CASSPLARDYEQYF.

The V gene is TRBV6-2 or TRBV6-3, the J gene TRBJ2-3; D may be TRBD2 (6 bases). The germline V and J ends were trimmed by 4 bases and 0 bases, with 14 bases remaining between them. This CDR3 contains 16 residues. Germline CDR1 is MNHEY and CDR2 is SVGEGT. Here the CDR3 DNA reads TGTGCCAGCAGTTCCCCGTGGACTACCAGCACAGATACGCAGTATTTT. Amino acid sequence: CASSSPWTTSTDTQYF.

The gene calls are TRBV11-2 and TRBJ2-1; 12 bases agree with TRBD2. J was trimmed by 9 bases and V by 1 base; bases with no gene match: 4. Germline-derived CDR1 and CDR2 are SGHAT and FQNNGV. The CDR3 runs to 15 residues. The CDR3 DNA is TGTGCCAGCAGCTTAGCACTAGCGGGGGGATTTGAGCAGTTCTTC. Its translation is CASSLALAGGFEQFF.

The chain recombines TRBV9 with TRBJ1-2; D is ambiguous. CDR1 SGDLS and CDR2 YYNGEE come from the germline V gene. V was cut by 3 bases and J by 7 bases, with 10 bases left in between. CDR3 length: 12 residues. CDR3 nucleotide sequence: TGTGCCAGCAGCGGTGCCCTTTTTGGCTACACCTTC. The encoded protein is CASSGALFGYTF.

The chain uses TRBV5-4 and TRBJ2-3, with D hard to call. Germline assignment: CDR1 SGHNT and CDR2 YYREEE (reference sequence). Between the trimmed V and J ends, which lost 0 bases and 1 base, there was a span of 12 bases. This CDR3 contains 16 residues. The CDR3 spells CASSLGLEGGTDTQYF. Written as DNA, the CDR3 is TGTGCCAGCAGCTTGGGTCTAGAAGGAGGCACAGATACGCAGTATTTT.

V and J are TRBV5-1 and TRBJ1-1, with D unclear. The V end lost 2 bases, the J end lost 7 bases, and 24 bases lay between the germline ends. The germline V gene has CDR1 SGHRS and CDR2 YFSETQ. The CDR3 is made up of 17 amino acids. CDR3 in amino acids: CASSFDLGTQRASEAFF. The CDR3 DNA is TGCGCCAGCAGCTTCGATTTGGGAACCCAGAGGGCAAGTGAAGCTTTCTTT.